The present TCR beta chain was sequenced within a study of CD8 T cells in Susac syndrome. The RNA, roughly 0.5 to 1 ug, was put through reverse transcription using random hexamers. Coverage of TCR beta CDR3 amplification by immunoSEQ multiplex PCR extended to 54 Vbeta and 13 Jbeta. MiXCR, run by TCRdb on the immunoSEQ multiplex PCR reads, gives a single entry per CDR3 protein. The sample carries around 50,000 distinct CDR3 sequences, around 92% recorded once. Sequencing of TCR beta, carried out with a high-throughput approach, was applied to CD8+ and CD4+ T cells from the blood. Healthy donors constituted the controls, which were matched for age and sex. TEMRA cells underwent FACS enrichment and CD8+ and CD4+ T cells underwent negative isolation. The sequenced material came from CD8+ T cells from PBMCs. This clonotype was obtained from a human donor in good health.

The CDR3 DNA follows: TGTGCCAGCAGCCCGTTAGTCCGGAGGGGTAACACCGGGGAGCTGTTTTTT. Protein: CASSPLVRRGNTGELFF. V usage is TRBV3-1 and J usage is TRBJ2-2, with D maybe TRBD2 (6 bases). Trimming pared 4 bases from V and 2 bases from J, leaving 17 bases between. CDR1 is LGHDT and CDR2 is YNNKEL in the germline V gene (reference sequence). The CDR3 extends over 17 amino acids.